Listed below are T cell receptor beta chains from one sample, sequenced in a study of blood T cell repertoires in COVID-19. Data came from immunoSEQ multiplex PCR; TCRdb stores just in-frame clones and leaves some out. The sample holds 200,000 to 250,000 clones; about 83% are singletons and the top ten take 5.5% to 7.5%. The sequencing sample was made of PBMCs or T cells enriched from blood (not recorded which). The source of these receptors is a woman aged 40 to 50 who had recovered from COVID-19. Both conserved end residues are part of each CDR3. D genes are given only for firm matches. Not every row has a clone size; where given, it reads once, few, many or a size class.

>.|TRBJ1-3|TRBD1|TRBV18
CASSPGQGNSGNTIYF
TGTGCCAGCTCACCAGGACAGGGAAACTCTGGAAACACCATATATTTT
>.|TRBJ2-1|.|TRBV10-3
CAISERGEGEQFF
TGTGCCATCAGTGAAAGGGGGGAGGGAGAGCAGTTCTTC
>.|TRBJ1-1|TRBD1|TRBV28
CASSITGGLYTEAFF
TGTGCCAGCAGCATAACAGGGGGTTTGTACACTGAAGCTTTCTTT
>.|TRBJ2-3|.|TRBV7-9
CASSSVRDTQYF
TGTGCCAGCAGCTCCGTCCGGGATACGCAGTATTTT
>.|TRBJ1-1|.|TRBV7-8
CASSYQPVGGATFF
TGTGCCAGCAGCTATCAGCCGGTGGGGGGGGCAACTTTCTTT
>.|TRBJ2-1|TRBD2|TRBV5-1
CASSFLAGGPYEQFF
TGCGCCAGCAGCTTCCTAGCGGGAGGCCCCTATGAGCAGTTCTTC
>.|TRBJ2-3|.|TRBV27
CASSARQVRADTQYF
TGTGCCAGCAGTGCCCGACAGGTGAGGGCAGATACGCAGTATTTT
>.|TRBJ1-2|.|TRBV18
CASSPQGDYGYTF
TGTGCCAGCTCACCCCAAGGGGACTATGGCTACACCTTC
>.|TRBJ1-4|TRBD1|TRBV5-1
CASSLQGAVEKLFF
TGCGCCAGCAGTCTACAGGGGGCGGTTGAAAAACTGTTTTTT
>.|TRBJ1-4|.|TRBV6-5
CASSYSSGDRFEKLFF
TGTGCCAGCAGTTACTCGTCAGGGGACCGATTTGAAAAACTGTTTTTT
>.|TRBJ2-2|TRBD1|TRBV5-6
CASSLFDRGFSNTGELFF
TGTGCCAGCAGCTTATTTGACAGGGGGTTCTCGAACACCGGGGAGCTGTTTTTT
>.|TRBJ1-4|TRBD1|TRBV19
CASSPRQGVDEKLFF
TGTGCCAGTAGTCCGCGACAGGGAGTAGATGAAAAACTGTTTTTT
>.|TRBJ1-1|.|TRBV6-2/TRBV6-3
CASSYDWRAEAFF
TGTGCCAGCAGTTACGACTGGAGGGCTGAAGCTTTCTTT
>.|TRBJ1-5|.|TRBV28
CASSFSGRGSVEPQHF
TGTGCCAGCAGTTTTTCAGGGCGAGGCTCAGTAGAGCCCCAGCATTTT
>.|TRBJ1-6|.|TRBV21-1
CASSKEGGLNSPLHF
TGTGCCAGCAGCAAAGAGGGCGGACTCAATTCACCCCTCCACTTT
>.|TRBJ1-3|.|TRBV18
CASSPWSGNFGNTIYF
TGTGCCAGCTCACCATGGTCAGGGAATTTCGGAAACACCATATATTTT
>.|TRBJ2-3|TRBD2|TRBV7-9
CASSLERGLTDTQYF
TGTGCCAGCAGCTTAGAGCGGGGACTCACAGATACGCAGTATTTT
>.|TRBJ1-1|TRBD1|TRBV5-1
CASSLGGTAGAFF
TGCGCCAGCAGCTTGGGGGGGACAGCCGGGGCTTTCTTT
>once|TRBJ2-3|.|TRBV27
CASSLSWGRTDTQYF
TGTGCCAGCAGTTTATCTTGGGGGCGCACAGATACGCAGTATTTT
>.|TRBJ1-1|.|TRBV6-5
CASSYSDRNTEAFF
TGTGCCAGCAGTTACTCCGACAGAAACACTGAAGCTTTCTTT
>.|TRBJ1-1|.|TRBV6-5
CASHEDTEAFF
TGTGCCAGTCACGAGGACACTGAAGCTTTCTTT
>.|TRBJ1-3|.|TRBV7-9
CASNKSPLRSSGNTIYF
TGTGCCAGCAACAAATCACCTCTGAGGAGCTCTGGAAACACCATATATTTT
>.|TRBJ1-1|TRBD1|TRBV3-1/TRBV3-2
CASSRTGTFTEAFF
TGTGCCAGCAGCCGGACAGGAACTTTCACTGAAGCTTTCTTT
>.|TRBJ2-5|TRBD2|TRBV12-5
CASGSSGRSQETQYF
TGTGCTAGTGGTTCAAGCGGGAGGTCTCAAGAGACCCAGTACTTC
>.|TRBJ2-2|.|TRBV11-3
CASSFSGNTGELFF
TGTGCCAGCAGCTTCAGCGGGAACACCGGGGAGCTGTTTTTT
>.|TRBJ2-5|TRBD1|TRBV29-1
CSGQGTGRSETQYF
TGCAGCGGACAAGGGACAGGGCGTTCAGAGACCCAGTACTTC
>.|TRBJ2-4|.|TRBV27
CASSLVIGGNIQYF
TGTGCCAGCAGTTTAGTTATAGGGGGAAACATTCAGTACTTC
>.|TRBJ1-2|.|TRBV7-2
CASRSLGQFDYGYTF
TGTGCCAGCAGAAGCCTTGGACAGTTTGACTATGGCTACACCTTC
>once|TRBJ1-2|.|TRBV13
CASSRSYGYTF
TGTGCCAGCAGCAGGAGCTATGGCTACACCTTC
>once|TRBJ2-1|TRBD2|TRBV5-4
CASSPGTSGSNEQFF
TGTGCCAGCAGCCCCGGGACTAGCGGGAGCAATGAGCAGTTCTTC
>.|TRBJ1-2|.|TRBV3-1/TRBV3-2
CASSPVGTGYGYTF
TGTGCCAGCAGCCCCGTGGGAACAGGTTATGGCTACACCTTC
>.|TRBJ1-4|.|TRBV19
CATGELATNEKLFF
TGTGCCACCGGGGAGCTAGCAACTAATGAAAAACTGTTTTTT
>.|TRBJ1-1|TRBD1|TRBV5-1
CASSIDRGSAFF
TGCGCCAGCAGCATCGACAGGGGGTCAGCTTTCTTT
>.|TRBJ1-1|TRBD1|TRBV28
CASSLQTPGQGTAFF
TGTGCCAGCAGTTTACAGACGCCGGGACAGGGGACAGCTTTCTTT
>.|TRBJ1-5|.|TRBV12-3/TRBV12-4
CASSSTLNQPQHF
TGTGCCAGCAGTTCGACACTGAATCAGCCCCAGCATTTT
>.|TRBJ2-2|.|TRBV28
CASSGSPGELFF
TGTGCCAGCAGTGGGAGTCCCGGGGAGCTGTTTTTT
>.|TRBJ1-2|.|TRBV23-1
CASSLPDGHINYGYTF
TGCGCCAGCAGCTTACCCGATGGGCACATTAACTATGGCTACACCTTC
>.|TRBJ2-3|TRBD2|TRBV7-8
CASSLAAGGRSDTQYF
TGTGCCAGCAGCTTAGCTGCGGGAGGGCGCTCAGATACGCAGTATTTT
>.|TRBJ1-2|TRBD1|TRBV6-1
CASSEAKGQNYGYTF
TGTGCCAGCAGTGAAGCAAAGGGACAGAACTATGGCTACACCTTC
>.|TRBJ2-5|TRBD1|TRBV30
CAWSGGTGGETQYF
TGTGCCTGGAGTGGAGGGACAGGGGGAGAGACCCAGTACTTC
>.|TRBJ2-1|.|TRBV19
CASSIFPPRVFANEQFF
TGTGCCAGTAGTATTTTCCCTCCCCGGGTCTTCGCGAATGAGCAGTTCTTC
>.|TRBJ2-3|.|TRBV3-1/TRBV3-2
CASSQVKDTQYF
TGTGCCAGCAGCCAAGTTAAAGATACGCAGTATTTT
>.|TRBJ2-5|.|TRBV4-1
CASSQVIAEPRYF
TGCGCCAGCAGCCAAGTGATAGCGGAGCCCCGGTACTTC
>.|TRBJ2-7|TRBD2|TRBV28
CASTDSGGLYEQYF
TGTGCCAGCACCGATTCGGGGGGGCTCTACGAGCAGTACTTC
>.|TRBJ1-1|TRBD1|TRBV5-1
CASSTLDRGGAEAFF
TGCGCCAGCAGCACCTTAGACAGGGGGGGCGCTGAAGCTTTCTTT
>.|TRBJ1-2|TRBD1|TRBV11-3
CASSRGGQDANYGYTF
TGTGCCAGCAGCCGTGGTGGACAGGATGCTAACTATGGCTACACCTTC
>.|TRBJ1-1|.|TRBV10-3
CAIRANTEAFF
TGTGCCATCAGGGCGAACACTGAAGCTTTCTTT
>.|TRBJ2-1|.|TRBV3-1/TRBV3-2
CASSHSGGTYNEQFF
TGTGCCAGCAGCCACAGCGGAGGGACCTACAATGAGCAGTTCTTC
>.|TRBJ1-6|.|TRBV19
CASRRTVNSPLHF
TGTGCCAGTCGCCGGACAGTTAATTCACCCCTCCACTTT
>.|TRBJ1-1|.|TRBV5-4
CASGNPNRAGNTEAFF
TGTGCCAGCGGGAACCCAAACAGGGCGGGGAACACTGAAGCTTTCTTT
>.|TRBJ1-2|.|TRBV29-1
CSGLAGDYGYTF
TGCAGCGGGCTCGCAGGGGACTATGGCTACACCTTC
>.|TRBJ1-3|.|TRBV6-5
CASREQGFTGNTIYF
TGTGCCAGCAGGGAGCAGGGGTTTACTGGAAACACCATATATTTT
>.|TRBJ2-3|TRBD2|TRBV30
CAWHPRTSGDTDTQYF
TGTGCCTGGCACCCCAGGACTAGCGGGGACACAGATACGCAGTATTTT
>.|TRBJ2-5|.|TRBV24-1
CATSDTTTGSETQYF
TGTGCCACCAGTGATACCACTACAGGGTCGGAGACCCAGTACTTC
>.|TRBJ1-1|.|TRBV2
CASSEEQGAEAFF
TGTGCCAGCAGTGAAGAGCAGGGCGCTGAAGCTTTCTTT
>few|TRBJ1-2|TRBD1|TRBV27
CASSRRQGLVYGYTF
TGTGCCAGCAGTCGTCGACAGGGGCTAGTTTATGGCTACACCTTC
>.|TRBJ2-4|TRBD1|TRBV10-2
CASGPTGTGWDIQYF
TGCGCCAGCGGACCCACCGGGACAGGGTGGGACATTCAGTACTTC
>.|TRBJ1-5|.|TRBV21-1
CASSRRQGNQPQHF
TGTGCCAGCAGCAGAAGACAGGGCAATCAGCCCCAGCATTTT
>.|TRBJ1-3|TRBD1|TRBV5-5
CASSFQGANTIYF
TGTGCCAGCAGCTTTCAGGGGGCAAACACCATATATTTT
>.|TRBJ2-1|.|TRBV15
CASRQSVSPEQFF
TGTGCCAGCCGTCAGTCAGTGTCTCCTGAGCAGTTCTTC